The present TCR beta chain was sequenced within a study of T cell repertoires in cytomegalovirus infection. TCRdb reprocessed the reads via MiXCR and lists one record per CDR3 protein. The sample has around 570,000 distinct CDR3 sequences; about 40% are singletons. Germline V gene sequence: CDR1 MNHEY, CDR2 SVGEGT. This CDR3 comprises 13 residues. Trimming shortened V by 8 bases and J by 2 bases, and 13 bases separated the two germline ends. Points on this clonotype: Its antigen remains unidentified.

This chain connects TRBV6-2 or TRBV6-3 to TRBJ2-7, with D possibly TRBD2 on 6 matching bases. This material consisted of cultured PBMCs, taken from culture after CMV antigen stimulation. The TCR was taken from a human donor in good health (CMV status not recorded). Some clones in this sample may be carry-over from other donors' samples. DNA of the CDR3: TGTGCCAGCTGTCCTCGCGGGGCCTACGAGCAGTACTTC. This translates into CASCPRGAYEQYF.